The rows below give T cell receptor beta chains drawn from one sample of a study of glioma-infiltrating T cells. TCRdb called the multiplex PCR reads again in MiXCR, with one record for every CDR3 protein. The profile covers 2,800 or so distinct CDR3 sequences, with approximately 35% appearing a single time and less than 9.5% taken by the ten largest. The sequenced sample was glioma tissue, nonneoplastic brain tissue, or PBMCs (not recorded which). These receptors all come from a human donor with low-grade glioma or glioblastoma, undergoing nonglioma brain surgery, or in good health (not recorded which). CDR3s include the opening cysteine and the closing phenylalanine or tryptophan. Fields, in order: J gene, clone size, V gene, D gene, CDR3 DNA, CDR3 protein. A D gene is named only where the DNA matches it firmly. Clone size is stated in some rows and not others, as once, few, many or a class when expanded.

TRBJ1-6	.	TRBV14	.	TGTGCCAGCAGCCAGGCGCCCGCCGGGACTCCTAATTGGGGAGTTTCACCCCTCCACTTT	CASSQAPAGTPNWGVSPLHF
TRBJ1-5	.	TRBV15	.	TGTGCCACCAGCAGCGCCGCGACGGAGGACAATCAGCCCCAGCATTTT	CATSSAATEDNQPQHF
TRBJ1-1	once	TRBV3-1	.	TGTGCCATCAGCCTAAGGAACTTTGGCCTAACTGAAGCTTTCTTT	CAISLRNFGLTEAFF
TRBJ1-1	once	TRBV6-2/TRBV6-3	.	TGTGCCAGTTTTACTGATGTGAACACTGAAGCTTTCTTT	CASFTDVNTEAFF
TRBJ2-7	.	TRBV27	TRBD2	TGTGCCAGCTCCCGGACTAGCGGATACGAGCAGTACTTC	CASSRTSGYEQYF
TRBJ2-3	many	TRBV5-4	TRBD2	TGTGCCAGCAGCTTGGAACTAGCGGGGGGTCATACGCAGTATTTT	CASSLELAGGHTQYF
TRBJ2-6	many	TRBV5-1	.	TGCGCCAGCAGCTTCTTCGGACAGTTCTTCTCTGGGGCCAACGTCCTGACTTTC	CASSFFGQFFSGANVLTF
TRBJ2-3	.	TRBV7-2	.	TGTGCCAGCAGCAAAGGAGGGGGTGTTAGCGCAGATACGCAGTATTTT	CASSKGGGVSADTQYF
TRBJ1-1	many	TRBV5-1	TRBD1	TGCGCCAGCAGCGACCCGACAGGGAGGTACACTGAAGCTTTCTTT	CASSDPTGRYTEAFF
TRBJ2-3	large	TRBV15	TRBD1	TGTGCCACCAGCAGAGAGAGGTACAGGGGGATTGGTACGCAGTATTTT	CATSRERYRGIGTQYF
TRBJ2-3	large	TRBV6-6	.	TGTGCCAGCAGTTACTTGGCGGGGACAGATACGCAGTATTTT	CASSYLAGTDTQYF
TRBJ2-7	medium-sized	TRBV7-2	TRBD1	TGTGCCAGCAGCCTAAACAGGGGGTCCTACGAGCAGTACTTC	CASSLNRGSYEQYF
TRBJ2-1	large	TRBV27	TRBD2	TGTGCCAGCTCCCGGACTAGCGGCTACAATGAGCAGTTCTTC	CASSRTSGYNEQFF
TRBJ1-4	medium-sized	TRBV2	TRBD1	TGTGCCAGCAGGGGACAGTTGATGGCTAATGAAAAACTGTTTTTT	CASRGQLMANEKLFF
TRBJ2-1	large	TRBV20-1	TRBD2	TGCAGTGCTCCCTCCGCTAGCGGGGACCCCAATGAGCAGTTCTTC	CSAPSASGDPNEQFF
TRBJ2-1	medium-sized	TRBV27	.	TGTGCCAGAAGGCCCAAGGACACGGGCTACAATGAGCAGTTCTTC	CARRPKDTGYNEQFF
TRBJ1-6	medium-sized	TRBV7-8	TRBD1	TGTGCCAGCAGCCTTCGGACAGGGGATAATTCACCCCTCCACTTT	CASSLRTGDNSPLHF
TRBJ1-1	many	TRBV14	.	TGTGCCAGCAGCCGGCAGGACAAATGGAACACTGAAGCTTTCTTT	CASSRQDKWNTEAFF
TRBJ1-2	few	TRBV3-1	TRBD1	TGTGCCAGCAGCCCTCGGACCGGGACAGGGACGAACCATGGCTACACCTTC	CASSPRTGTGTNHGYTF
TRBJ2-7	many	TRBV7-9	.	TGTGCCAGCAGCTTAGCAGCCCAGGGAGCCTACGAGCAGTACTTC	CASSLAAQGAYEQYF
TRBJ1-6	medium-sized	TRBV6-1	.	TGTGCCAGCAGTTCAGGACAGAATTTACCCCTCCACTTT	CASSSGQNLPLHF
TRBJ1-1	.	TRBV6-1	TRBD1	TGTGCCAGCAGTCGCCGCCTAAGACAGGGGGCCACTGAAGCTTTCTTT	CASSRRLRQGATEAFF
TRBJ2-7	.	TRBV24-1	.	TGTGCCACAAGTGACGACAGAAAAGAGCAGTACTTC	CATSDDRKEQYF
TRBJ2-7	once	TRBV27	.	TGTGCCATCGGTTTCACCCTTACCGTAGACGAGCAGTACTTC	CAIGFTLTVDEQYF
TRBJ1-2	.	TRBV7-8	.	TGTGCGAGCTGGGCAGCAGGGAACTATGGCTACACCTTC	CASWAAGNYGYTF
TRBJ1-5	large	TRBV27	.	TGTGCCAGCAGTTTGAAGAATAATCAGCCCCAGCATTTT	CASSLKNNQPQHF
TRBJ2-7	large	TRBV6-2/TRBV6-3	TRBD2	TGTGCCAGCAGCACCACCCTAGCGGGGGGACCTTTTGAGCAGTACTTC	CASSTTLAGGPFEQYF
TRBJ2-7	.	TRBV20-1	TRBD1	TGCAGTGCTATTCGGACAGGGGTCCACGAGCAGTACTTC	CSAIRTGVHEQYF
TRBJ1-5	.	TRBV7-9	.	TGTGCCAGCAGCTTATTCGGGGGTGAACAGCCCCAGCATTTT	CASSLFGGEQPQHF
TRBJ1-4	medium-sized	TRBV12-3/TRBV12-4	TRBD1	TGTGCCAGCAGTTTAGGGACAGGGGGTAATGAAAAACTGTTTTTT	CASSLGTGGNEKLFF
TRBJ2-5	medium-sized	TRBV19	.	TGTGCCAGTAGTATTGAATTCGTGCGTCAAGAGACCCAGTACTTC	CASSIEFVRQETQYF
TRBJ2-2	.	TRBV19	.	TGTGCCAGTAGTATCAGCTTCGGGGTTACCGGAGAGATGTTTTTT	CASSISFGVTGEMFF
TRBJ1-2	medium-sized	TRBV19	.	TGTGCCAGCAGTAGGGAGAGATACTATGGCTACACCTTC	CASSRERYYGYTF
TRBJ2-5	medium-sized	TRBV29-1	.	TGCAGCGTTGAGACTGGCAGTGACCCTGCCTTC	CSVETGSDPAF
TRBJ2-7	many	TRBV9	.	TGTGCCAGCAGCGTAGCAGGGTCCCACGAGCAGTACTTC	CASSVAGSHEQYF
TRBJ1-1	once	TRBV6-2/TRBV6-3	.	TGTGCCAGTCGGACGGACGTGAACACTGAAGCTTTCTTT	CASRTDVNTEAFF
TRBJ2-5	.	TRBV6-1	TRBD1	TGTGCCAGCAGGGGGACAGGGGTAGAGACCCAGTACTTC	CASRGTGVETQYF
TRBJ1-2	once	TRBV6-2/TRBV6-3	.	TGTGCCAGCGCGCTCGAGGGCAACTATGGCTACACCTTC	CASALEGNYGYTF
TRBJ2-7	many	TRBV12-3/TRBV12-4	TRBD1	TGTGCCAGCAGAACCACAGGGGTCGACGAGCAGTACTTC	CASRTTGVDEQYF
TRBJ2-7	medium-sized	TRBV20-1	.	TGCAGTGCTCCTAACCCGCGGACGGGGAGCTCCTACGAGCAGTACTTC	CSAPNPRTGSSYEQYF
TRBJ2-5	medium-sized	TRBV29-1	TRBD2	TGCAGCGTCGGATCGGGACTAGCGGAGACCCAGTACTTC	CSVGSGLAETQYF
TRBJ2-7	medium-sized	TRBV7-6	.	TGTGCCAGCAGCTTAAGTACAGGTTACTACGAGCAGTACTTC	CASSLSTGYYEQYF
TRBJ2-1	many	TRBV7-3	.	TGTGCCAGCAGCTTGACTAGTTACAATGAGCAGTTCTTC	CASSLTSYNEQFF
TRBJ1-2	.	TRBV29-1	.	TGCAGCGTTGAACTTACCTCTTCCTATGGATACACCTTC	CSVELTSSYGYTF
TRBJ1-5	.	TRBV2	TRBD1	TGTGCCAGCTTGGACAGGCATAGCAATCAGCCCCAGCATTTT	CASLDRHSNQPQHF
TRBJ2-1	medium-sized	TRBV20-1	TRBD2	TGCAGTGCCCCGGAAAAGCGGGGGGGGTACAATGAGCAGTTCTTC	CSAPEKRGGYNEQFF
TRBJ2-1	.	TRBV2	TRBD2	TGTGCCAGTGAGGGGACTAGCATTTACGGGTTCTTC	CASEGTSIYGFF
TRBJ1-3	.	TRBV29-1	.	TGCAGCGTGGGACGGGGAAGTGGAAACACTATATATTTT	CSVGRGSGNTIYF
TRBJ1-5	.	TRBV6-1	.	TGTGCCAGCATCGAAGACAGCAACCCGCGCCAGCATTTT	CASIEDSNPRQHF
TRBJ2-3	medium-sized	TRBV7-8	.	TGTGCCAGCAGCTTAGACAGGGCGGTTACGCAGTATTTT	CASSLDRAVTQYF
TRBJ2-7	many	TRBV7-2	.	TGTGCCAGCGATAGAGGTAGGAGTGGACCCTACGAGCAGTACTTC	CASDRGRSGPYEQYF
TRBJ1-4	.	TRBV20-1	TRBD1	TGTAGTGCTCGGACCTCAAGACAGGGGAAGACTAATGAAAAACTGTTTTTT	CSARTSRQGKTNEKLFF